This T cell receptor (beta chain) was recorded in a study of control samples from healthy donors and cancer patients. The CDR3 runs to 16 residues. V lost 6 bases to trimming and J lost 8 bases; unmatched junction nucleotides: 9. Germline V gene sequence: CDR1 KGHSH, CDR2 LQKENI. TCRdb keeps only in-frame clones here, not all; method: immunoSEQ multiplex PCR. This table holds about 100,000 clones, about 90% found once. Input material: blood. The TCR was taken from a woman aged 45 to 65 in good health. J is TRBJ2-1 and V is TRBV18; 14 nucleotides match TRBD2. The CDR3 protein is CASSPGLAGAGDEQFF. CDR3 in DNA: TGTGCCAGCTCCCCGGGACTAGCGGGAGCAGGGGATGAGCAGTTCTTC.